This is a list of T cell receptor beta chains from one sample in a study of a mutant IDH1 vaccine in newly diagnosed glioma. Their recognized antigens are unknown. Profiled with immunoSEQ multiplex PCR; TCRdb holds only in-frame clones, not every one. The sample lists 70,000 to 100,000 clones; more than 85% were seen once. The source material was PBMCs, sampled from a glioma patient whose treatment included an IDH1 peptide vaccine. These receptors were collected from a woman aged 45-60 years with glioma. CDR3s include the opening cysteine and the closing phenylalanine or tryptophan. Fields, in order: D gene, V gene, clone size, J gene, CDR3 protein, CDR3 DNA. The D gene is left open where the match is weak. Clone size is not always given. Where it is, it says once, few, many or a class for expanded clones.

D: TRBD1; V: TRBV2; size: .; J: TRBJ2-7; CDR3: CASSGTGGTYEQYF; DNA: TGTGCCAGCAGTGGGACAGGTGGAACCTACGAGCAGTACTTC
D: TRBD2; V: TRBV4-1; size: .; J: TRBJ2-1; CDR3: CASSRKGAGGDNEQFF; DNA: TGCGCCAGCAGCCGAAAGGGAGCGGGAGGCGACAATGAGCAGTTCTTC
D: TRBD2; V: TRBV28; size: .; J: TRBJ2-7; CDR3: CASSLSSGRSSYEQYF; DNA: TGTGCCAGCAGTCTTTCTAGCGGGAGGAGCTCCTACGAGCAGTACTTC
D: .; V: TRBV19; size: .; J: TRBJ2-7; CDR3: CASSSYRVSDYEQYF; DNA: TGTGCCAGTAGTAGCTACAGGGTTTCGGACTACGAGCAGTACTTC
D: .; V: TRBV4-1; size: .; J: TRBJ2-7; CDR3: CASSQDEEPDEQYF; DNA: TGCGCCAGCAGCCAAGATGAGGAACCTGACGAGCAGTACTTC
D: TRBD1; V: TRBV5-4; size: .; J: TRBJ2-7; CDR3: CASRDEGQGAREQYF; DNA: TGTGCCAGCAGAGACGAGGGACAGGGGGCGAGGGAGCAGTACTTC
D: TRBD1; V: TRBV18; size: .; J: TRBJ2-1; CDR3: CASSQSPGTGGYNEQFF; DNA: TGTGCCAGCTCACAAAGCCCCGGGACAGGGGGTTACAATGAGCAGTTCTTC
D: .; V: TRBV28; size: .; J: TRBJ1-5; CDR3: CASSLTAGHQPQHF; DNA: TGTGCCAGCAGTTTAACGGCAGGGCATCAGCCCCAGCATTTT
D: TRBD1; V: TRBV6-6; size: .; J: TRBJ2-7; CDR3: CASSYPFGQAVDEQYF; DNA: TGTGCCAGCAGTTACCCCTTTGGACAGGCAGTTGACGAGCAGTACTTC
D: TRBD1; V: TRBV28; size: .; J: TRBJ1-1; CDR3: CASIETGTTEAFF; DNA: TGTGCCAGCATCGAGACAGGGACCACTGAAGCTTTCTTT
D: TRBD2; V: TRBV18; size: .; J: TRBJ2-7; CDR3: CASSLTSGRTSYEQYF; DNA: TGTGCCAGCTCATTAACTAGCGGGAGAACCTCCTACGAGCAGTACTTC
D: TRBD1; V: TRBV7-9; size: .; J: TRBJ2-2; CDR3: CASSPRQGGTGELFF; DNA: TGTGCCAGCAGCCCTCGACAGGGGGGAACCGGGGAGCTGTTTTTT
D: .; V: TRBV11-2; size: .; J: TRBJ2-1; CDR3: CASSLWAGRHEQFF; DNA: TGTGCCAGCAGCTTATGGGCAGGGAGGCATGAGCAGTTCTTC
D: .; V: TRBV25-1; size: .; J: TRBJ1-2; CDR3: CASSPEGRGYTF; DNA: TGTGCCAGCAGTCCAGAGGGCCGTGGCTACACCTTC
D: TRBD1; V: TRBV9; size: .; J: TRBJ1-5; CDR3: CASSAGQGVNQPQHF; DNA: TGTGCCAGCAGCGCTGGACAGGGGGTCAATCAGCCCCAGCATTTT
D: .; V: TRBV28; size: .; J: TRBJ2-5; CDR3: CASSPRTSLQTQYF; DNA: TGTGCCAGCAGCCCCCGGACCTCCCTCCAGACCCAGTACTTC
D: .; V: TRBV19; size: once; J: TRBJ1-5; CDR3: CASSIRNQPQHF; DNA: TGTGCCAGTAGTATACGAAATCAGCCCCAGCATTTT
D: TRBD1; V: TRBV9; size: .; J: TRBJ2-7; CDR3: CASSRRRDRSYEQYF; DNA: TGTGCCAGCAGCAGAAGGCGGGACAGGTCCTACGAGCAGTACTTC
D: .; V: TRBV5-6; size: .; J: TRBJ1-5; CDR3: CASSLAKGGGFSQPQHF; DNA: TGTGCCAGCAGCTTGGCCAAGGGTGGAGGCTTTTCTCAGCCCCAGCATTTT
D: .; V: TRBV7-9; size: .; J: TRBJ1-5; CDR3: CASSLEGGPNQPQHF; DNA: TGTGCCAGCAGCTTAGAAGGAGGTCCCAATCAGCCCCAGCATTTT
D: TRBD2; V: TRBV10-2; size: .; J: TRBJ2-5; CDR3: CASRPGLAWETQYF; DNA: TGCGCCAGCAGGCCGGGACTAGCGTGGGAGACCCAGTACTTC
D: TRBD1; V: TRBV9; size: .; J: TRBJ1-2; CDR3: CASSPTGGGYGYTF; DNA: TGTGCCAGCAGCCCTACAGGGGGCGGGTATGGCTACACCTTC